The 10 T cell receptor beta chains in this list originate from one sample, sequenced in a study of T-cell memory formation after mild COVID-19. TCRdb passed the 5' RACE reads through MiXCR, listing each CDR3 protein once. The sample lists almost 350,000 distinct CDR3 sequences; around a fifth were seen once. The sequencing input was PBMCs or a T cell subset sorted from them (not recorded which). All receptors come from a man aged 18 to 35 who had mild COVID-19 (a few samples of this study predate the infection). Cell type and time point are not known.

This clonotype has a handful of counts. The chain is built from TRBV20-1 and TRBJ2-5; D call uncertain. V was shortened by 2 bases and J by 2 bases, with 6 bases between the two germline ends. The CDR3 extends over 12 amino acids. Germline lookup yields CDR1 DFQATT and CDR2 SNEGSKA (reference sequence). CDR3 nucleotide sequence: TGCAGTGCTAGATGGGATCAAGAGACCCAGTACTTC. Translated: CSARWDQETQYF.

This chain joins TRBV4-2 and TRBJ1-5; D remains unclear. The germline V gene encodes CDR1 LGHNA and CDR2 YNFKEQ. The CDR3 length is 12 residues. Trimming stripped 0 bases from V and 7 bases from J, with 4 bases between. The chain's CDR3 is CASSQDAQPQHF. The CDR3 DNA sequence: TGTGCCAGCAGCCAAGACGCGCAGCCCCAGCATTTT.

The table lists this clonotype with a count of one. CDR3 loop: CASSFEGLWTPLHF. The DNA for the CDR3 is TGTGCCAGCAGTTTCGAGGGTCTCTGGACACCCCTCCACTTT. The chain has TRBV27 and TRBJ1-6, with unresolved D. The CDR3 runs to 14 residues. Germline V gene lookup returns CDR1 MNHEY and CDR2 SMNVEV (reference sequence). Trimming left V 3 bases short and J 11 bases short, with 14 bases between.

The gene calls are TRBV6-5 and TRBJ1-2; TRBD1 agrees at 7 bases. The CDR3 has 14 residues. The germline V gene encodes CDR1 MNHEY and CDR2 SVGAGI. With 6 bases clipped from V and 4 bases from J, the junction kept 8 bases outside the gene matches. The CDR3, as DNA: TGTGCCAGCAGACGCACAGGGGCCGGCTATGGCTACACCTTC. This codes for CASRRTGAGYGYTF.

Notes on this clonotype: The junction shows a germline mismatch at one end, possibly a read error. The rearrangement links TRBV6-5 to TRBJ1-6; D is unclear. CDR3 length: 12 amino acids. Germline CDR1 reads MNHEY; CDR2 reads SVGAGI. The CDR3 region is CASSYSGSPLHF. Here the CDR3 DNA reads TGTGCCAGCAGTTATTCGGGATCACCCCTACACTTT.

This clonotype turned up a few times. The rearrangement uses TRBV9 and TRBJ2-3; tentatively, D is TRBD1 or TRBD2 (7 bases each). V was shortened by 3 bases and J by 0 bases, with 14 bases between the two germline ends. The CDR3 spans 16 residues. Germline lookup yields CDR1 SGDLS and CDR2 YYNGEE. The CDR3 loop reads CASSAPGGVSTDTQYF. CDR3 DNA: TGTGCCAGCAGCGCGCCAGGGGGGGTAAGCACAGATACGCAGTATTTT.

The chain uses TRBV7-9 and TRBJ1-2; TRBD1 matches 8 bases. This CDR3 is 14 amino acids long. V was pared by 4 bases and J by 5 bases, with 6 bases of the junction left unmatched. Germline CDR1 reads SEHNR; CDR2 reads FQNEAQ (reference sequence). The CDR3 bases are TGTGCCAGCAGCTCCCAAACAGGGGGTTATGGCTACACCTTC. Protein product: CASSSQTGGYGYTF.

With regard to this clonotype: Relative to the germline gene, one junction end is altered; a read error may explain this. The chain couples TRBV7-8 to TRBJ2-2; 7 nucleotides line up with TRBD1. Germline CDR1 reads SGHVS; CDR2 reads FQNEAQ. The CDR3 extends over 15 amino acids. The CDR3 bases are TGTGCCAGCAGCATGGGACAGAGGAACACCGGGGAGATGTTTTTT. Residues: CASSMGQRNTGEMFF.

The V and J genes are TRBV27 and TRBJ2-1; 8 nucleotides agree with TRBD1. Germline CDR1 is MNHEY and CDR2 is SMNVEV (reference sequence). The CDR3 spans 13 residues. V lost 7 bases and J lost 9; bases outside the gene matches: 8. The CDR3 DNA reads TGTGCCAGCACTGGGACAGGTCTGCCTGAGCAGTTCTTC. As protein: CASTGTGLPEQFF.

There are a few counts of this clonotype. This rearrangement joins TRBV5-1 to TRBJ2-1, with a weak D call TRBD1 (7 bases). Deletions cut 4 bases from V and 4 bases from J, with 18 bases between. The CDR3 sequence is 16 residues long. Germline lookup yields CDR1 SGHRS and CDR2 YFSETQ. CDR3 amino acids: CASSVMGQGGYNEQFF. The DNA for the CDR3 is TGCGCCAGCAGCGTGATGGGCCAGGGGGGTTACAATGAGCAGTTCTTC.